Following are 27 T cell receptor beta chains from one sample sequenced in a study of response to subunit inactivated influenza vaccine. A single record per CDR3 protein comes from TCRdb applying MiXCR to the RT-PCR reads. The sample comprises roughly 500,000 distinct CDR3 sequences, 16% of which are singletons, and 3% to 3.5% rests with the top ten. Specimen: CD4+ T cells sorted from PBMCs, collected 23 to 25 months after vaccination. These receptors were taken from a man in his fifties or sixties who received an inactivated influenza vaccine.

The J gene is TRBJ2-7, the V gene TRBV6-5; 10 positions match TRBD1. V was clipped by 0 bases and J by 2 bases; unmatched bases: 1. CDR3 size: 15 residues. Germline values: CDR1 MNHEY, CDR2 SVGAGI. CDR3 in DNA: TGTGCCAGCAGTTACTCGGACAGGGGGACCTACGAGCAGTACTTC. This encodes CASSYSDRGTYEQYF.

The V call is TRBV3-1, the J call TRBJ2-4; no reliable D call. The CDR3 is 13 amino acids. Germline CDR1 reads LGHDT; CDR2 reads YNNKEL (reference sequence). V was clipped by 1 base and J by 9 bases, with 10 bases between them. CDR3 nucleotides: TGTGCCAGCAGCCAAGGGGCGAGTGGCATTCAGTACTTC. This sequence encodes CASSQGASGIQYF.

This clonotype was recorded only once. The chain couples TRBV4-3 to TRBJ1-2, with D unresolved. V was clipped by 0 bases and J by 4 bases, with 9 bases between them. Per germline, CDR1 LGHNA and CDR2 YSLEER. The CDR3 loop spans 14 amino acids. CDR3 region: CASSQEAAVYGYTF. CDR3 nucleotide sequence: TGCGCCAGCAGCCAAGAGGCGGCTGTCTATGGCTACACCTTC.

The chain uses TRBV5-4 and TRBJ2-1; D perhaps matches TRBD2 (6 bases). V was trimmed by 1 base and J by 9 bases, leaving 11 bases between them. This CDR3 spans 13 amino acids. Per the germline V gene, CDR1 is SGHNT and CDR2 is YYREEE (reference sequence). CDR3 sequence reads: CASSLSGVFEQFF. The CDR3 region has the DNA TGTGCCAGCAGCTTGTCGGGGGTTTTTGAGCAGTTCTTC.

This clonotype was detected a few times. The CDR3 DNA follows: TGTGCCAGCAGTCATGCTCCGGGACAGGGGGACGCTGCTTTCTTT. Translation: CASSHAPGQGDAAFF. This sequence joins TRBV5-6 and TRBJ1-1, with 11 positions matching TRBD1. Germline V gene data show CDR1 as SGHDT and CDR2 as YYEEEE. V was clipped by 5 bases and J by 11 bases; unmatched bases: 14. The CDR3 sequence is 15 residues long. Complete variable domain (other parts from reference TRBV5-6 and TRBJ1-1): DAGVTQSPTHLIKTRGQQVTLRCSPKSGHDTVSWYQQALGQGPQFIFQYYEEEERQRGNFPDRFSGHQFPNYSSELNVNALLLGDSALYLCASSHAPGQGDAAFFGQGTRLTVV.

This clonotype was observed a few times. This chain links TRBV27 with TRBJ1-2; 8 bases match TRBD1. The CDR3 is 13 residues long. Germline lookup yields CDR1 MNHEY and CDR2 SMNVEV (reference sequence). Germline trimming cut 3 bases from V and 6 bases from J; bases unmatched to any gene: 3. Here the CDR3 DNA reads TGTGCCAGCAGTTTCAGGGGGCTGAATGGCTACACCTTC. Its protein is CASSFRGLNGYTF.

Of note for this clonotype: A much more abundant neighbour one base away suggests this may be a read error. The V gene is TRBV20-1, the J gene TRBJ2-3; TRBD2 agrees at 11 bases. Germline V gene sequence: CDR1 DFQATT, CDR2 SNEGSKA (reference sequence). CDR3 length equals 15 residues. The CDR3 DNA follows: TGCTGTGCTAGGCAACTAGCGGGAGCGGCAGATACGCAGTATTTT. Protein product: CCARQLAGAADTQYF.

This clonotype showed up many times. The genes are TRBV4-3 and TRBJ2-1; no clear D. V was trimmed by 0 bases and J by 11 bases, leaving 8 bases between them. There are 12 residues in the CDR3. The germline V gene encodes CDR1 LGHNA and CDR2 YSLEER. In DNA form, the CDR3 reads TGCGCCAGCAGCCAAGATATGGCTAAGCAGTTCTTC. Residues: CASSQDMAKQFF.

The V and J genes are TRBV5-1 and TRBJ2-3; 11 bases map to TRBD2. From germline, CDR1 is SGHRS and CDR2 YFSETQ. The CDR3 spans 15 residues. V shed 4 bases and J 3 bases; nucleotides not matched to a gene: 4. CDR3 nucleotide sequence: TGCGCCAGCAGCCGGACTAGCGGGCTGACAGATACGCAGTATTTT. Its translation: CASSRTSGLTDTQYF.

The gene calls are TRBV6-4 and TRBJ2-1; D might be TRBD1 or TRBD2, each matching 5 bases. The CDR3 covers 15 residues. V shed 5 bases and J shed 4 bases, with 15 bases lying between them. The germline V gene has CDR1 MRHNA and CDR2 SNTAGT. The DNA for the CDR3 is TGTGCCAGCAGTCCGACCGGGACGTCGTACAATGAGCAGTTCTTC. It is translated as CASSPTGTSYNEQFF.

This rearrangement joins TRBV20-1 to TRBJ2-1, with D possibly being TRBD2 (5 bases). V gave up 2 bases and J gave up 2 bases, with 16 bases separating them. Germline V gene sequence: CDR1 DFQATT, CDR2 SNEGSKA (reference sequence). The CDR3 has 16 residues. This CDR3 is CSARSFESGTYNEQFF. CDR3 nucleotides: TGCAGTGCTAGAAGCTTCGAAAGCGGTACCTACAATGAGCAGTTCTTC.

The table lists this clonotype with a few counts. The genes are TRBV7-2 and TRBJ2-7; D possibly corresponds to TRBD1 (6 bases). Germline V gives CDR1 SGHTA, CDR2 FQGNSA. This CDR3 spans 14 amino acids. Trimming cost V 5 bases and J 3 bases, with 14 bases left between them. CDR3 DNA: TGTGCCAGCAGCATCCGGGACAAGAACTACGAGCAGTACTTC. Encoded protein: CASSIRDKNYEQYF.

This clonotype was seen many times. The V call is TRBV12-3 or TRBV12-4, the J call TRBJ1-1, with D perhaps TRBD1 (6 bases). The length of the CDR3 is 13 residues. V was shortened by 3 bases and J by 4 bases, with 9 bases between the two germline ends. CDR3 amino acids: CASSFRGATEAFF. In DNA, the CDR3 is TGTGCCAGCAGTTTTCGGGGGGCCACTGAAGCTTTCTTT.

V gene TRBV11-2 combines with J gene TRBJ1-4; tentatively, D is TRBD1 (5 bases). Germline V gene lookup returns CDR1 SGHAT and CDR2 FQNNGV. The CDR3 totals 13 residues. V lost 1 base and J 8 bases, leaving 8 bases between the germline ends. The CDR3: CASSLGRVEKLFF. CDR3 sequence (DNA): TGTGCCAGCAGCTTAGGCAGGGTGGAAAAACTGTTTTTT.

In its sample, this clonotype was seen once. This may arise from a read error, as a much more abundant clone is one base away. The chain has TRBV10-3 and TRBJ1-1; D is unresolved. Per germline, CDR1 ENHRY and CDR2 SYGVKD. The CDR3 has 13 amino acids. V dropped 4 bases and J dropped 4 bases, with 10 bases sitting between them. CDR3 nucleotides: TGTGCCATCAGTGCCAGGAGGGTCACTGAAGCTTTCTTT. Its translation: CAISARRVTEAFF.

In this sample, this clonotype turned up a few times. The genes are TRBV6-5 and TRBJ2-7, with 7 bases identical to TRBD1. The CDR3 covers 14 residues. V lost 2 bases, J lost 6 bases, and 7 bases stayed unmatched. CDR1 and CDR2 (germline): MNHEY, SVGAGI. As DNA, the CDR3 is TGTGCCAGCAGTTACGGGGGACAGTCACTCGAGCAGTACTTC. Translation gives CASSYGGQSLEQYF.

J is TRBJ1-2 and V is TRBV14; no definite D call. Germline V CDR1 and CDR2: SGHDN, FVKESK. CDR3 length: 15 residues. V was pared by 5 bases and J by 3 bases, with 16 bases between. The CDR3 reads CASSLDLNRHYGYTF. The CDR3 DNA is TGTGCCAGCAGCTTGGACCTCAACCGCCACTATGGCTACACCTTC.

This clonotype turned up a few times. The chain is built from TRBV7-2 and TRBJ2-3; TRBD2 is a possible D gene (6 bases). Germline lookup yields CDR1 SGHTA and CDR2 FQGNSA. The CDR3 has 16 amino acids. V lost 5 bases and J lost 1, with 16 bases in between. The CDR3 region has the DNA TGTGCCAGCAGCCCCCTTGGAGGGTACGGCACAGATACGCAGTATTTT. This translates into CASSPLGGYGTDTQYF. The whole variable domain, remainder taken from reference TRBV7-2 and TRBJ2-3, is GAGVSQSPSNKVTEKGKDVELRCDPISGHTALYWYRQSLGQGLEFLIYFQGNSAPDKSGLPSDRFSAERTGGSVSTLTIQRTQQEDSAVYLCASSPLGGYGTDTQYFGPGTRLTVL.

This clonotype was observed a few times. The chain carries TRBV25-1 and TRBJ2-1; 9 bases line up with TRBD2. The J segment lost 4 bases and the V segment lost 4 bases, leaving 14 bases of the junction unmatched. In germline, CDR1 is MGHDK, CDR2 SYGVNS. The CDR3 has 18 residues. Here the CDR3 reads CASSAVSGLAGRYNEQFF. In DNA form, the CDR3 reads TGTGCCAGCAGTGCCGTTAGCGGCCTAGCGGGGAGGTACAATGAGCAGTTCTTC.

This clonotype was seen a few times. This chain joins TRBV7-2 and TRBJ2-1; 8 bases align to TRBD1. The J segment lost 0 bases and the V segment lost 6 bases, leaving 1 base of the junction unmatched. This CDR3 is 14 amino acids long. CDR1 is SGHTA and CDR2 is FQGNSA in the germline V gene. The CDR3 DNA is TGTGCCAGCAGGGGGACAGGCTCCTACAATGAGCAGTTCTTC. This translates into CASRGTGSYNEQFF.

This clonotype was found a few times. The V gene is TRBV12-3 or TRBV12-4, the J gene TRBJ1-2; D uncertain. V lost 3 bases, J lost 7 bases, and 18 bases lay in between. CDR3 length: 15 residues. CDR3: CASSLNRGAGGGYTF. CDR3 sequence (DNA): TGTGCCAGCAGTTTGAACCGGGGTGCTGGTGGTGGCTACACCTTC.

The gene calls are TRBV10-3 and TRBJ2-1; D gene unclear. The V and J ends lost 7 bases and 9 bases respectively, with 16 bases between them. The CDR3 runs to 13 residues. Per the germline V gene, CDR1 is ENHRY and CDR2 is SYGVKD. The CDR3 protein is CAITPTGEREQFF. The CDR3 coding sequence is TGTGCCATCACTCCAACTGGGGAACGTGAGCAGTTCTTC.

This clonotype was found a few times. J is TRBJ2-1 and V is TRBV7-8; no clear D. In germline, CDR1 is SGHVS, CDR2 FQNEAQ. V shed 3 bases and J shed 7 bases, with 10 bases lying between them. The CDR3 loop spans 13 amino acids. CDR3 sequence (DNA): TGTGCCAGCAGCTTCACAAGTCGGAATGAGCAGTTCTTC. It is translated as CASSFTSRNEQFF.

This clonotype was counted ten times or more. The rearrangement uses TRBV12-3 or TRBV12-4 and TRBJ2-2; 8 nucleotides match TRBD1. This CDR3 has 16 amino acids. V was pared by 6 bases and J by 4 bases, with 10 bases of the junction left unmatched. The CDR3 DNA reads as TGTGCCAGCAGGGAAGGACAGGGCTTCCGCACCGGGGAGCTGTTTTTT. Translating gives CASREGQGFRTGELFF.

The V call is TRBV7-9, the J call TRBJ2-7; tentative D call: TRBD2 (6 bases). Germline V gives CDR1 SEHNR, CDR2 FQNEAQ (reference sequence). This CDR3 is 15 amino acids long. V was cut by 4 bases and J by 0 bases, with 13 bases left in between. Written as DNA, the CDR3 is TGTGCCAGCAGCTCCTTTGCGGGGACCTCCTACGAGCAGTACTTC. As protein: CASSSFAGTSYEQYF.

This clonotype was seen more than once but under ten times. This chain connects TRBV6-1 to TRBJ2-7; tentatively, D is TRBD1 (8 bases). This CDR3 is 15 amino acids long. V was pared by 5 bases and J by 2 bases, with 16 bases between. Germline V lookup: CDR1 MNHNS, CDR2 SASEGT. The CDR3 region has the DNA TGTGCCAGCAGTCAATGGGGGGGACAGGCCTACGAGCAGTACTTC. Translation: CASSQWGGQAYEQYF.

This clonotype was found a few times. V and J are TRBV5-1 and TRBJ2-7, with D possibly matching TRBD1 (5 bases). Germline values: CDR1 SGHRS, CDR2 YFSETQ. This CDR3 is 16 amino acids long. V lost 0 bases and J 2 bases, leaving 15 bases between the germline ends. The CDR3 sequence: CASSLAASQGTYEQYF. CDR3 bases: TGCGCCAGCAGCTTGGCGGCATCTCAGGGTACCTACGAGCAGTACTTC.